This T cell receptor beta chain appears in the sequencing data of a study of PD-1 blockade in classical Hodgkin lymphoma. Study-level points and caveats: Only CD4+ TCR diversity, not CD8+, had risen significantly by C4D1. The study reported lower baseline TCR diversity in newly diagnosed patients than in healthy donors.

TCRdb's table, derived via immunoSEQ multiplex PCR, lists solely in-frame clones and lacks some. Of roughly 32,000 clones listed, roughly 80% are singletons. By proportion, this clone is medium-sized (0.01 to 0.1%). As yet, its antigen is unknown. No patient escaped relapse after autologous stem cell transplantation, and brentuximab vedotin exposure varied. The receptor's source is a human donor with classical Hodgkin lymphoma. The source material was peripheral blood mononuclear cells (PBMCs), sampled at baseline.

DNA for the CDR3: TGTGCCAGCAGTGAAGCTAGACCCGGATTTTCACCCCTCCACTTT. This gives the protein CASSEARPGFSPLHF. The chain joins TRBV6-1 to TRBJ1-6; D gene unclear. Per the germline V gene, CDR1 is MNHNS and CDR2 is SASEGT. Trimming stripped 0 bases from V and 9 bases from J, with 12 bases between. The CDR3 has 15 amino acids.